This TCR beta chain derives from a study of blood T cell repertoires in COVID-19. About the research overall: Samples came from the United States, Italy and Spain, spanning acute and convalescent COVID-19.

The assay was immunoSEQ multiplex PCR, and TCRdb's table has in-frame clones only and misses some. Counted here are approximately 53,000 clones, about four fifths occurring once; the ten biggest clones make up roughly 2.5%. Germline values: CDR1 SGHRS, CDR2 YFSETQ. Unmatched junction bases numbered 2, after V lost 4 bases and J lost 5 bases. The CDR3 sequence is 14 residues long. This rearrangement joins TRBV5-1 to TRBJ2-3, with 12 bases that match TRBD2. What was sequenced was peripheral blood. This sequence originates from a woman aged 55 to 70 with acute or convalescent COVID-19. The CDR3 DNA reads TGCGCCAGCAGCACGACTAGCGGGGGAGATACGCAGTATTTT. Protein: CASSTTSGGDTQYF.